These 9 T cell receptor beta chains originate from one sample sequenced in a study of radiotherapy plus CTLA-4 blockade in lung cancer (dated by TCRdb to about 2018). Library method: the immunoSEQ multiplex PCR assay. TCRdb holds this immuneACCESS table with in-frame rearrangements only. Some clones are missing; in checked studies, unresolved V genes explain under half, and the rest has no known cause. Counted in this sample were some 51,000 clones; roughly 77% of them appeared once. The ten top clones hold roughly 8.5% of the sample. The sample here was peripheral blood, taken from a patient treated with radiotherapy plus ipilimumab. Every receptor here comes from a human donor with non-small cell lung cancer who had a complete response to radiotherapy plus ipilimumab.

The chain is built from TRBV19 and TRBJ2-1, with 8 positions matching TRBD1. J lost 4 bases, V lost 1 base, and 9 bases had no gene match. Germline V lookup: CDR1 LNHDA, CDR2 SQIVND (reference sequence). This CDR3 comprises 17 residues. For the CDR3, the DNA is TGTGCCAGTAGTATAGGGCAGGGGGCTAGTCAATACAATGAGCAGTTCTTC. Protein sequence: CASSIGQGASQYNEQFF.

The gene calls are TRBV7-9 and TRBJ2-2; a possible D gene is TRBD2 (5 bases). The V gene's germline CDR1 is SEHNR and CDR2 FQNEAQ (reference sequence). V was trimmed by 0 bases and J by 6 bases, leaving 11 bases between them. The CDR3 sequence is 15 residues long. The CDR3, as DNA: TGTGCCAGCAGCTTAGCAATTAGCGAGGCCGGGGAGCTGTTTTTT. It is translated as CASSLAISEAGELFF.

The V gene is TRBV4-3, the J gene TRBJ2-2; D possibly corresponds to TRBD1 (5 bases). The V end was cut by 0 bases, the J end by 4 bases, with 6 bases between. CDR1 LGHNA and CDR2 YSLEER come from the germline V gene. The length of the CDR3 is 14 residues. The CDR3 loop is CASSQERGTGELFF. The DNA of the CDR3 is TGCGCCAGCAGCCAAGAAAGGGGCACCGGGGAGCTGTTTTTT.

This clone has more than one count but fewer than ten. This chain uses TRBV15 with TRBJ1-2; D is unresolved. The CDR3 has 14 amino acids. Germline values: CDR1 LNHNV, CDR2 YYDKDF (reference sequence). Trimming removed 0 bases from V and 6 bases from J, with 11 bases in between. This chain's CDR3 is CATSREGGANGYTF. CDR3 DNA: TGTGCCACCAGCAGAGAGGGAGGTGCAAATGGCTACACCTTC.

V gene TRBV5-4 combines with J gene TRBJ2-7, with 7 bases matching TRBD2. The CDR3 consists of 15 residues. The V and J ends lost 0 bases and 2 bases, in that order; junction bases with no gene match: 5. Germline V gene data show CDR1 as SGHNT and CDR2 as YYREEE (reference sequence). DNA for the CDR3: TGTGCCAGCAGCTTGGGCCCCGGGACTACCTACGAGCAGTACGTC. This translates into CASSLGPGTTYEQYV.

Only a few counts were recorded for this clone. This chain joins TRBV18 and TRBJ2-7, with a weak D call TRBD1 (5 bases). V dropped 2 bases and J dropped 5 bases, with 10 bases sitting between them. The germline gives CDR1 KGHSH, CDR2 LQKENI. The CDR3 consists of 13 residues. CDR3 residues: CASSPSRDNEQYV. DNA of the CDR3: TGTGCCAGCTCACCAAGCAGGGATAACGAGCAGTACGTC.

V gene TRBV30 combines with J gene TRBJ2-6; D perhaps matches TRBD1 (5 bases). Trimming left V 4 bases short and J 1 base short, with 14 bases between. This CDR3 region has 16 residues. The germline V gene encodes CDR1 GTSNPN and CDR2 SVGIG (reference sequence). For the CDR3, the DNA is TGTGCCTGGATAAGGCAGGGAAGGTCTGGGGCCAACGTCCTGACTTTC. It is translated as CAWIRQGRSGANVLTF.

J is TRBJ1-1 and V is TRBV25-1; D gene uncertain. Deletions cut 5 bases from V and 4 bases from J, with 5 bases between. CDR1 and CDR2 (germline): MGHDK, SYGVNS. The length of the CDR3 is 11 residues. The CDR3 loop reads CASSLGTEAFF. The CDR3 DNA sequence: TGTGCCAGCAGTCTCGGCACTGAAGCTTTCTTT.

V gene TRBV10-1 combines with J gene TRBJ2-2, with 7 bases that match TRBD2. Germline trimming cut 3 bases from V and 4 bases from J; bases unmatched to any gene: 5. The CDR3 spans 15 residues. The germline V gene has CDR1 WNHNN and CDR2 SYGVQD (reference sequence). The CDR3 DNA reads as TGCGCCAGCAGTGAAGGGGAGGGAGTCACCGGGGAGCTGTTTTTT. Protein product: CASSEGEGVTGELFF.